Listed here are 32 T cell receptor beta chains from one sample, sequenced in a study of T cell responses to AZD1222 COVID-19 vaccine. Using immunoSEQ multiplex PCR, the repertoire was profiled, and TCRdb retains in-frame clones only, with some absent. The sample holds approximately 110,000 clones, around 90% seen once. The source was peripheral blood, collected on day 0 of AZD1222 vaccination. These receptors all come from an adult in good health.

V gene TRBV27 combines with J gene TRBJ2-1, with 13 bases lining up with TRBD2. The germline V gene has CDR1 MNHEY and CDR2 SMNVEV (reference sequence). The CDR3 extends over 15 amino acids. The J segment lost 6 bases and the V segment lost 6 bases, leaving 5 bases of the junction unmatched. CDR3 DNA sequence: TGTGCCAGCAGCCCCACTAGCGGGAGGGCCAATGAGCAGTTCTTC. It is translated as CASSPTSGRANEQFF.

This sequence joins TRBV27 and TRBJ1-5; TRBD1 might be the D (5 bases). CDR3 size: 14 residues. In germline, CDR1 is MNHEY, CDR2 SMNVEV (reference sequence). Trimming cost V 6 bases and J 11 bases, with 20 bases left between them. CDR3 amino acids: CASRPQGGVGAQHF. CDR3 nucleotides: TGTGCCAGCAGGCCTCAGGGCGGGGTGGGTGCCCAGCATTTT.

The chain uses TRBV18 and TRBJ2-2, with 9 nucleotides matching TRBD2. CDR1 is KGHSH, CDR2 LQKENI, per germline. V lost 4 bases to trimming and J lost 3 bases; unmatched junction nucleotides: 12. The length of the CDR3 is 18 residues. The DNA for the CDR3 is TGTGCCAGCTCACGAATATCAATAGCGGGAGAGGACACCGGGGAGCTGTTTTTT. It codes for CASSRISIAGEDTGELFF.

V usage is TRBV7-2 and J usage is TRBJ2-5; no clear D. Germline V gene sequence: CDR1 SGHTA, CDR2 FQGNSA. The V gene lost 8 bases and the J gene lost 2 bases, with 12 bases spanning the gap. The CDR3 runs 13 residues. This chain's CDR3 is CASALPVQETQYF. The CDR3 DNA reads as TGTGCCAGCGCCCTCCCGGTTCAAGAGACCCAGTACTTC. The entire variable domain, with the rest obtained from reference TRBV7-2 and TRBJ2-5, is as follows: GAGVSQSPSNKVTEKGKDVELRCDPISGHTALYWYRQSLGQGLEFLIYFQGNSAPDKSGLPSDRFSAERTGGSVSTLTIQRTQQEDSAVYLCASALPVQETQYFGPGTRLLVL.

The rearrangement links TRBV13 to TRBJ2-7; weak D call: TRBD2 (5 bases). V lost 4 bases and J lost 3, with 19 bases in between. The CDR3 has 16 amino acids. Germline V gives CDR1 PRHDT, CDR2 FYEKMQ (reference sequence). The CDR3 coding sequence is TGTGCCAGCAGCTCCGGGGAGTCGGCTCGGCGCTACGAGCAGTACTTC. Its translation is CASSSGESARRYEQYF.

The V and J genes are TRBV4-1 and TRBJ1-1; 12 bases agree with TRBD1. Trimming removed 1 base from V and 5 bases from J; junction bases left unmatched: 11. Germline V CDR1 and CDR2: MGHRA, YSYEKL. The CDR3 length is 18 residues. CDR3 amino acids: CASSQGAGTGGAGTEAFF. CDR3 coding DNA: TGCGCCAGCAGCCAAGGGGCCGGGACAGGGGGCGCGGGGACTGAAGCTTTCTTT.

The gene calls are TRBV5-1 and TRBJ1-4; D ambiguous. The germline V gene encodes CDR1 SGHRS and CDR2 YFSETQ. This CDR3 spans 12 amino acids. Trimming shortened V by 5 bases and J by 3 bases, and 5 bases separated the two germline ends. CDR3: CASRGANEKLFF. The CDR3 DNA is TGCGCCAGCAGAGGAGCTAATGAAAAACTGTTTTTT.

The V call is TRBV6-6, the J call TRBJ1-5, with D perhaps matching TRBD1 (6 bases). V lost 8 bases, J lost 0 bases, and 14 bases lay in between. Germline CDR1 reads MNHNY; CDR2 reads SVGAGI (reference sequence). CDR3 size: 15 residues. CDR3 protein: CASGGGHYSNQPQHF. CDR3 nucleotide sequence: TGTGCCAGCGGGGGGGGGCATTATAGCAATCAGCCCCAGCATTTT.

The chain joins TRBV19 to TRBJ1-4; 9 bases fit TRBD1. Germline trimming cut 8 bases from V and 8 bases from J; bases unmatched to any gene: 6. This CDR3 has 13 amino acids. In germline, CDR1 is LNHDA, CDR2 SQIVND (reference sequence). DNA of the CDR3: TGTGCCAGTCACGGACAGGGGTGGGAAAAACTGTTTTTT. Translation: CASHGQGWEKLFF. Full variable domain (missing parts from reference TRBV19 and TRBJ1-4): DGGITQSPKYLFRKEGQNVTLSCEQNLNHDAMYWYRQDPGQGLRLIYYSQIVNDFQKGDIAEGYSVSREKKESFPLTVTSAQKNPTAFYLCASHGQGWEKLFFGSGTQLSVL.

The J gene is TRBJ2-2, the V gene TRBV5-1; 9 positions match TRBD1. Germline V CDR1 and CDR2: SGHRS, YFSETQ. The V and J ends lost 7 bases and 0 bases, in that order; junction bases with no gene match: 7. The CDR3 runs 16 residues. For the CDR3, the DNA is TGCGCCAGCGTCGCGGGACAGGGCTCGAACACCGGGGAGCTGTTTTTT. This codes for CASVAGQGSNTGELFF.

This clone was picked up a small number of times. The chain couples TRBV2 to TRBJ1-5; perhaps TRBD1 as D (6 bases). The CDR3 runs 14 residues. V gave up 7 bases and J gave up 6 bases, with 16 bases separating them. Germline V gene lookup returns CDR1 SNHLY and CDR2 FYNNEI. CDR3 amino acids: CASKIQGGGQPQHF. DNA for the CDR3: TGTGCCAGCAAGATACAGGGTGGCGGTCAGCCCCAGCATTTT.

The rearrangement joins TRBV2 to TRBJ2-5; D may match TRBD1 or TRBD2 (5 bases each). Germline CDR1 SNHLY, CDR2 FYNNEI. The CDR3 length is 13 residues. Trimming took 5 bases from V and 5 from J, leaving 12 bases between them. CDR3 amino acids: CASSPGRMETQYF. DNA of the CDR3: TGTGCCAGCAGTCCGGGACGGATGGAGACCCAGTACTTC.

This clone has just a few counts. The chain uses TRBV6-2 or TRBV6-3 and TRBJ2-7; either TRBD1 or TRBD2 may fit D (5 bases each). Trimming removed 2 bases at V and 1 base at J, with 9 bases between. Germline assignment: CDR1 MNHEY and CDR2 SVGEGT. This CDR3 is 14 amino acids long. The CDR3 loop reads CASSYLGGSYEQYF. CDR3 nucleotides: TGTGCCAGCAGTTACCTTGGGGGTTCCTACGAGCAGTACTTC.

The J gene is TRBJ1-6, the V gene TRBV9; perhaps TRBD1 as D (6 bases). CDR3 size: 13 residues. V gave up 3 bases and J gave up 13 bases, with 14 bases separating them. The germline CDR1 and CDR2 sequences are SGDLS and YYNGEE. CDR3 loop: CASSAGVLGPLHF. The CDR3 nucleotides are TGTGCCAGCAGCGCAGGGGTCCTAGGGCCCCTCCACTTT.

This sequence joins TRBV4-3 and TRBJ1-3; D is undetermined. This CDR3 has 16 residues. The V and J ends lost 5 bases and 2 bases respectively, with 16 bases between them. The germline gives CDR1 LGHNA, CDR2 YSLEER. CDR3: CASSATHHGAGNTIYF. The CDR3 DNA is TGCGCCAGCAGCGCCACCCATCACGGGGCTGGAAACACCATATATTTT.

J is TRBJ2-2 and V is TRBV19, with D perhaps matching TRBD2 (7 bases). The CDR3 has 16 residues. Trimming took 8 bases from V and 4 from J, leaving 20 bases between them. Germline values: CDR1 LNHDA, CDR2 SQIVND (reference sequence). CDR3 in amino acids: CASGGAGYGPTGELFF. The DNA for the CDR3 is TGTGCCAGTGGGGGGGCTGGTTATGGTCCCACCGGGGAGCTGTTTTTT.

This clone was seen only once. The V call is TRBV24-1, the J call TRBJ1-2, with a weak D call TRBD1 (6 bases). CDR1 is KGHDR and CDR2 is SFDVKD in the germline V gene. CDR3 length: 13 residues. The V and J ends lost 4 bases and 8 bases respectively, with 13 bases between them. CDR3 protein: CATSDRDKGGYTF. CDR3 coding DNA: TGTGCCACCAGTGACCGGGACAAAGGAGGCTACACCTTC.

This clone was counted a single time. The V gene is TRBV19, the J gene TRBJ1-5; possible D gene TRBD1, 6 bases. V dropped 4 bases and J dropped 7 bases, with 14 bases sitting between them. This CDR3 contains 14 residues. Germline V gives CDR1 LNHDA, CDR2 SQIVND (reference sequence). The DNA for the CDR3 is TGTGCCAGTAGTAGGGGCCCTACAGGGCAGCCCCAGCATTTT. Its translation: CASSRGPTGQPQHF.

The chain is built from TRBV13 and TRBJ1-1; D ambiguous. The CDR3 totals 14 residues. Per germline, CDR1 PRHDT and CDR2 FYEKMQ (reference sequence). V gave up 2 bases and J gave up 0 bases, with 7 bases separating them. The CDR3 coding sequence is TGTGCCAGCAGCTTACGTGATATGAACACTGAAGCTTTCTTT. It yields the protein CASSLRDMNTEAFF.

This chain connects TRBV7-8 to TRBJ2-2, with D possibly matching TRBD1 (5 bases). This CDR3 comprises 13 residues. The germline V gene has CDR1 SGHVS and CDR2 FQNEAQ. V shed 7 bases and J shed 0 bases, with 6 bases lying between them. The CDR3 here is CASTGSNTGELFF. In DNA, the CDR3 is TGTGCCAGCACAGGGTCGAACACCGGGGAGCTGTTTTTT.

The genes are TRBV4-3 and TRBJ2-1, with a tentative D call TRBD2 (7 bases). From germline, CDR1 is LGHNA and CDR2 YSLEER. CDR3 length: 16 amino acids. V lost 3 bases, J lost 0 bases, and 12 bases lay in between. The CDR3 sequence: CASSHLGGVSYNEQFF. DNA for the CDR3: TGCGCCAGCAGCCACCTAGGGGGGGTCTCCTACAATGAGCAGTTCTTC.

A few counts support this clone. This chain connects TRBV4-3 to TRBJ1-1; the D is unclear. Germline-derived CDR1 and CDR2 are LGHNA and YSLEER. V lost 1 base to trimming and J lost 8 bases, with 11 bases between them. This CDR3 has 13 residues. This CDR3 is CASSQGDAGEAFF. Written as DNA, the CDR3 is TGCGCCAGCAGCCAAGGGGATGCTGGGGAAGCTTTCTTT.

V is TRBV6-2 or TRBV6-3 and J is TRBJ1-6, with 9 bases identical to TRBD1. The V gene's germline CDR1 is MNHEY and CDR2 SVGEGT. This CDR3 has 16 residues. J lost 8 bases, V lost 6 bases, and 11 bases had no gene match. CDR3 region: CASSPDRTGEYSPLHF. The CDR3 nucleotides are TGTGCCAGCAGCCCTGATAGGACAGGGGAATATTCACCCCTCCACTTT.

The V and J genes are TRBV18 and TRBJ2-7, with D perhaps TRBD1 or TRBD2 (5 bases each). Trimming pared 2 bases from V and 2 bases from J, leaving 13 bases between. The CDR3 consists of 15 residues. Germline V gene lookup returns CDR1 KGHSH and CDR2 LQKENI. The CDR3 protein is CASSPSRDGAYEQYF. CDR3 DNA sequence: TGTGCCAGCTCACCATCCCGGGACGGGGCCTACGAGCAGTACTTC.

The DNA for the CDR3 is TGCAGTGCCTCCGGGACTGTGGCCCTCCACTTT. Amino acids: CSASGTVALHF. The genes are TRBV20-1 and TRBJ1-6, with D possibly TRBD1 on 5 matching bases. V lost 6 bases and J lost 14, with 14 bases in between. CDR1 and CDR2 (germline): DFQATT, SNEGSKA (reference sequence). The CDR3 is 11 amino acids.

The count of this clone is one. This chain joins TRBV2 and TRBJ1-2; D not certain. With 1 base removed from V and 3 bases from J, the gap between germline ends came to 9 bases. The CDR3 length is 14 residues. Per the germline V gene, CDR1 is SNHLY and CDR2 is FYNNEI. The CDR3 region has the DNA TGTGCCAGCAGTGAAGTGGCAGCCTACTATGGCTACACCTTC. Encoded protein: CASSEVAAYYGYTF.

The rearrangement joins TRBV9 to TRBJ2-7; 7 nucleotides align to TRBD2. Germline CDR1 reads SGDLS; CDR2 reads YYNGEE. J was trimmed by 0 bases and V by 0 bases; bases with no gene match: 3. This CDR3 has 15 amino acids. The DNA for the CDR3 is TGTGCCAGCAGCGTAGGACTAGCAGGCTCCTACGAGCAGTACTTC. Protein: CASSVGLAGSYEQYF.

The rearrangement uses TRBV11-3 and TRBJ2-2, with a tentative D call TRBD1 (5 bases). Germline loops: CDR1 SGHNT, CDR2 YENEEA. The germline V and J ends were trimmed by 1 base and 6 bases, with 18 bases remaining between them. The CDR3 spans 17 residues. The CDR3: CASSLAAWGQTSGELFF. The CDR3 DNA reads TGTGCCAGCAGCTTAGCGGCATGGGGCCAGACATCCGGGGAGCTGTTTTTT.

The chain has TRBV5-1 and TRBJ2-7, with D tentatively TRBD1 or TRBD2 (5 bases each). Per germline, CDR1 SGHRS and CDR2 YFSETQ. The length of the CDR3 is 14 residues. V was shortened by 0 bases and J by 9 bases, with 16 bases between the two germline ends. The CDR3 nucleotides are TGCGCCAGCAGCTTGGGAGCAGGGACGGTTCGGCAGTACTTC. It translates to CASSLGAGTVRQYF.

The chain combines TRBV29-1 with TRBJ2-5, with 9 nucleotides matching TRBD1. V was pared by 5 bases and J by 2 bases, with 12 bases of the junction left unmatched. CDR3 length: 16 residues. Germline loops: CDR1 SQVTM, CDR2 ANQGSEA. Written as DNA, the CDR3 is TGCAGCGTTAACGTTTTCCGGGACAGGGTTCAAGAGACCCAGTACTTC. This gives the protein CSVNVFRDRVQETQYF. The full variable domain, in which reference TRBV29-1 and TRBJ2-5 provide the parts outside the CDR3, is SAVISQKPSRDICQRGTSLTIQCQVDSQVTMMFWYRQQPGQSLTLIATANQGSEATYESGFVIDKFPISRPNLTFSTLTVSNMSPEDSSIYLCSVNVFRDRVQETQYFGPGTRLLVL.

In DNA form, the CDR3 reads TGTGCCAGCAGTTTAGTCGACAGGGCACAAGCTTTCTTT. Residues: CASSLVDRAQAFF. This chain joins TRBV12-3 or TRBV12-4 and TRBJ1-1; TRBD1 aligns across 7 bases. Trimming cost V 1 base and J 9 bases; bases outside gene matches: 5. The CDR3 length is 13 residues.

The rearrangement uses TRBV11-2 and TRBJ2-7, with D perhaps TRBD2 (6 bases). The CDR3 sequence is 16 residues long. The V gene's germline CDR1 is SGHAT and CDR2 FQNNGV. Trimming removed 6 bases at V and 2 bases at J, with 20 bases between. CDR3 DNA: TGTGCCAGCAGACATCCCGGTGGGACTGGAACCTACGAGCAGTACTTC. It yields the protein CASRHPGGTGTYEQYF.